One sample yielded the 29 T cell receptor beta chains listed below, sequenced in a study of shared clonotypes between healthy human individuals. Generated by immunoSEQ multiplex PCR, the TCRdb table keeps only in-frame clones and is missing some. The sample holds around 1,100,000 clones, around 77% seen once. The sequencing sample was made of memory CD4+ T cells from PBMCs. Specified subset: CD45RA-negative fraction. Every receptor here comes from a young man in good health. Some clones in this sample may be carry-over from other donors' samples.

Comments on this clone: With a far larger clone one base away, a read error is the likely cause. Other DNA sequences in this sample translate to the same CDR3. The chain combines TRBV9 with TRBJ2-1; TRBD1 matches at 9 bases. This CDR3 has 14 amino acids. The junction had 3 bases not matched to a gene; V was cut back by 4 bases and J by 4 bases. Germline V gene lookup returns CDR1 SGDLS and CDR2 YYNGEE. CDR3 DNA sequence: TGTGCCAGCAGCCCGGGACAGGGTTACAATGAGCAGTTCTTC. Its protein is CASSPGQGYNEQFF.

This clone was seen a handful of times. This chain joins TRBV16 and TRBJ2-7; the D gene is possibly TRBD1 (5 bases). The germline V gene encodes CDR1 KGHSY and CDR2 FQNENV. The CDR3 covers 13 residues. Between the trimmed V and J ends, which lost 3 bases and 4 bases, there was a span of 10 bases. The CDR3 region has the DNA TGTGCCAGCAGCCACCCTCAGGGATACGAGCAGTACTTC. Its protein is CASSHPQGYEQYF.

Of note for this clone: This may stem from a read error, because a much larger clone lies one nucleotide away. The rearrangement links TRBV11-2 to TRBJ2-1; D uncertain. The CDR3 runs to 13 residues. Germline CDR1 reads SGHAT; CDR2 reads FQNNGV. Trimming cost V 5 bases and J 0 bases, with 5 bases left between them. Here the CDR3 reads CASSPISYNEQFF. CDR3 nucleotides: TGTGCCAGCAGCCCGATCTCCTACAATGAGCAGTTCTTC.

The V gene is TRBV5-1, the J gene TRBJ2-7, with unresolved D. CDR1 and CDR2 from the germline V gene are SGHRS and YFSETQ. The CDR3 is made up of 15 amino acids. Trimming pared 0 bases from V and 3 bases from J, leaving 13 bases between. The CDR3 here is CASSLVGLVDYEQYF. The CDR3 DNA follows: TGCGCCAGCAGCTTGGTCGGGCTAGTGGACTACGAGCAGTACTTC.

This clone has more than one count but fewer than ten. The CDR3 reads CASSRTVLTGNTEAFF. The CDR3 DNA reads TGTGCCAGCAGCCGTACTGTACTCACGGGGAACACTGAAGCTTTCTTT. V is TRBV27 and J is TRBJ1-1, with D unresolved. Germline V gives CDR1 MNHEY, CDR2 SMNVEV (reference sequence). The CDR3 sequence is 16 residues long. The V end lost 6 bases, the J end lost 1 base, and 18 bases lay between the germline ends.

This chain connects TRBV9 to TRBJ1-1, with a weak D call TRBD1 (5 bases). The CDR3 has 14 amino acids. Germline V gene lookup returns CDR1 SGDLS and CDR2 YYNGEE. The ends were cut back, 4 bases at V and 9 bases at J, with 19 bases in the middle. The CDR3 bases are TGTGCCAGCAGCCCCCGGGACTCAAGGGAAAAAGCTTTCTTT. It codes for CASSPRDSREKAFF.

This chain links TRBV11-3 with TRBJ2-3, with D tentatively TRBD2 (5 bases). CDR1 is SGHNT, CDR2 YENEEA, per germline. The CDR3 is 17 residues long. V lost 3 bases, J lost 0 bases, and 16 bases lay in between. The CDR3 coding sequence is TGTGCCAGCAGCTTGGGCTTCGGGGTGGATAGCACAGATACGCAGTATTTT. Translating gives CASSLGFGVDSTDTQYF.

The rearrangement joins TRBV2 to TRBJ2-3, with 9 bases fitting TRBD2. The CDR3 consists of 14 residues. Germline V lookup: CDR1 SNHLY, CDR2 FYNNEI. The V segment lost 8 bases and the J segment 2 bases; nucleotides outside the gene matches: 5. The chain's CDR3 is CASVRTSDTDTQYF. CDR3 nucleotide sequence: TGTGCCAGCGTAAGGACTAGCGACACAGATACGCAGTATTTT.

This sequence joins TRBV5-4 and TRBJ2-2, with 9 bases fitting TRBD1. V shed 3 bases, J shed 4 bases, and the junction held 4 bases outside the gene matches. CDR3 length: 15 residues. Germline V gene lookup returns CDR1 SGHNT and CDR2 YYREEE (reference sequence). As DNA, the CDR3 is TGTGCCAGCAGCTGGGACAGGGAGGCCACCGGGGAGCTGTTTTTT. The encoded protein is CASSWDREATGELFF.

The CDR3 nucleotides are TGTGCCAGCAGCCCAGGGATAGCGGGCATATCCTACAATGAGCAGTTCTTC. Its protein is CASSPGIAGISYNEQFF. This chain links TRBV4-2 with TRBJ2-1, with 7 bases matching TRBD2. This CDR3 has 17 amino acids. V shed 4 bases, J shed 1 base, and the junction held 10 bases outside the gene matches. Germline CDR1 is LGHNA and CDR2 is YNFKEQ.

As concerns this clone: Other nucleotide sequences in the sample specify the same CDR3. The chain joins TRBV5-1 to TRBJ2-5; D is unclear. V lost 0 bases and J lost 2, with 5 bases in between. Germline V lookup: CDR1 SGHRS, CDR2 YFSETQ. The CDR3 extends over 13 amino acids. This CDR3 is CASSLGQQETQYF. CDR3 nucleotide sequence: TGCGCCAGCAGCTTGGGCCAGCAAGAGACCCAGTACTTC.

The V gene is TRBV28, the J gene TRBJ1-2, with D perhaps TRBD1 (5 bases). The germline V and J ends were trimmed by 6 bases and 2 bases, with 16 bases remaining between them. The CDR3 extends over 15 amino acids. Germline V lookup: CDR1 MDHEN, CDR2 SYDVKM. CDR3 nucleotides: TGTGCCAGCAGCATAACCGGGACGGTCAACTATGGCTACACCTTC. Its protein product is CASSITGTVNYGYTF.

This clone was observed a handful of times. The V call is TRBV11-3, the J call TRBJ1-1, with a possible D match to TRBD1 (6 bases). The CDR3 contains 12 residues. Germline CDR1 reads SGHNT; CDR2 reads YENEEA. V lost 7 bases to trimming and J lost 6 bases, with 12 bases between them. CDR3 sequence: CASKKGDAEAFF. The CDR3 DNA is TGTGCCAGCAAGAAGGGGGACGCTGAAGCTTTCTTT.

V usage is TRBV14 and J usage is TRBJ2-7; 9 nucleotides line up with TRBD2. The J call may be incorrect, as the DNA end agrees better with TRBJ2-5. Germline assignment: CDR1 SGHDN and CDR2 FVKESK. This CDR3 region has 15 residues. In DNA form, the CDR3 reads TGTGCCAGCAGCCAAGAAGGCGGGAGGGGGGAGACCCAGTACTTC. It yields the protein CASSQEGGRGETQYF.

The chain joins TRBV6-6 to TRBJ2-1, with 9 bases fitting TRBD2. Losses at the gene ends were 2 bases for V and 9 bases for J; bases not matched to a gene: 8. Per the germline V gene, CDR1 is MNHNY and CDR2 is SVGAGI (reference sequence). The CDR3 is made up of 15 amino acids. The CDR3 DNA follows: TGTGCCAGCAGTTACGTGGCTAGCGGGAATGGTGAGCAGTTCTTC. Amino acids: CASSYVASGNGEQFF.

This clone was counted ten times or more. This rearrangement joins TRBV5-1 to TRBJ2-5; D unclear. V lost 5 bases and J 5 bases, leaving 16 bases between the germline ends. Per germline, CDR1 SGHRS and CDR2 YFSETQ. The CDR3 runs 14 residues. The chain's CDR3 is CASSYKPRGETQYF. In nucleotides, the CDR3 is TGCGCCAGCAGTTATAAACCCCGTGGGGAGACCCAGTACTTC. The full variable domain, in which reference TRBV5-1 and TRBJ2-5 provide the parts outside the CDR3, is KAGVTQTPRYLIKTRGQQVTLSCSPISGHRSVSWYQQTPGQGLQFLFEYFSETQRNKGNFPGRFSGRQFSNSRSEMNVSTLELGDSALYLCASSYKPRGETQYFGPGTRLLVL.

This chain links TRBV29-1 with TRBJ1-2; D is unresolved. Trimming shortened V by 2 bases and J by 4 bases, and 8 bases separated the two germline ends. Germline loops: CDR1 SQVTM, CDR2 ANQGSEA. The CDR3 spans 12 residues. The CDR3 nucleotides are TGCAGCGTTGAAAGCCACCTCTATGGCTACACCTTC. Protein: CSVESHLYGYTF. Using reference TRBV29-1 and TRBJ1-2 for the parts outside the CDR3, the full variable domain is SAVISQKPSRDICQRGTSLTIQCQVDSQVTMMFWYRQQPGQSLTLIATANQGSEATYESGFVIDKFPISRPNLTFSTLTVSNMSPEDSSIYLCSVESHLYGYTFGSGTRLTVV.

The chain employs TRBV9 and TRBJ2-2, with 8 bases that match TRBD1. The V gene's germline CDR1 is SGDLS and CDR2 YYNGEE. The CDR3 loop spans 16 amino acids. V lost 2 bases, J lost 1 base, and 4 bases stayed unmatched. The CDR3 DNA is TGTGCCAGCAGCGTCCGACAGGGGCTGAACACCGGGGAGCTGTTTTTT. Translated: CASSVRQGLNTGELFF.

This chain uses TRBV7-9 with TRBJ2-1; TRBD2 aligns across 11 bases. V gave up 10 bases and J gave up 10 bases; unmatched junction bases: 18. Germline lookup yields CDR1 SEHNR and CDR2 FQNEAQ (reference sequence). The CDR3 covers 16 residues. CDR3 coding DNA: TGTGCCACCAAGAAGTCACCGGGACTAGCGGAATTAGAGCAGTTCTTC. Its protein is CATKKSPGLAELEQFF.

For this clone: A single base separates this from a much larger clone, so it may be a read error. The chain is built from TRBV28 and TRBJ1-2; 7 bases fit TRBD1. This CDR3 comprises 13 residues. Germline CDR1 MDHEN, CDR2 SYDVKM. V lost 4 bases to trimming and J lost 4 bases; unmatched junction nucleotides: 3. CDR3 nucleotide sequence: TGTGCCAGCAGTTACAGGGGTGTCTATGGCTACACCTTC. It codes for CASSYRGVYGYTF.

The sample holds a few counts of this clone. This rearrangement joins TRBV6-5 to TRBJ1-5, with D possibly TRBD1 on 5 matching bases. The germline V and J ends were trimmed by 6 bases and 1 base, with 13 bases remaining between them. CDR3 length: 15 amino acids. Germline CDR1 MNHEY, CDR2 SVGAGI. In DNA, the CDR3 is TGTGCCAGCAGCCGAAACCGGGACAGCAATCAGCCCCAGCATTTT. Its translation is CASSRNRDSNQPQHF.

V and J are TRBV7-3 and TRBJ2-2; D is ambiguous. Germline assignment: CDR1 SGHTA and CDR2 FQGTGA. V lost 5 bases and J lost 7, with 14 bases in between. The CDR3 covers 14 residues. The DNA of the CDR3 is TGTGCCAGCAGCCTCGACCGTTCGGGCGGGGAGCTGTTTTTT. It translates to CASSLDRSGGELFF.

This clone was observed a single time. V gene TRBV5-4 combines with J gene TRBJ2-2; perhaps TRBD2 as D (6 bases). Germline CDR1 is SGHNT and CDR2 is YYREEE (reference sequence). This CDR3 region has 15 residues. V shed 6 bases and J shed 1 base, with 13 bases lying between them. This CDR3 reads CASTSDYLNTGELFF. CDR3 bases: TGTGCCAGCACCTCGGACTACTTGAACACCGGGGAGCTGTTTTTT.

The rearrangement uses TRBV29-1 and TRBJ1-2, with a tentative D call TRBD1 (6 bases). The CDR3 sequence is 13 residues long. Germline-derived CDR1 and CDR2 are SQVTM and ANQGSEA. Trimming took 4 bases from V and 8 from J, leaving 17 bases between them. CDR3 region: CSVGRVRGGGYTF. In DNA, the CDR3 is TGCAGCGTTGGCAGGGTGAGGGGGGGCGGCTACACCTTC.

The rearrangement joins TRBV2 to TRBJ1-1; 8 bases are a match to TRBD1. The V gene's germline CDR1 is SNHLY and CDR2 FYNNEI. V gave up 7 bases and J gave up 10 bases; unmatched junction bases: 8. The CDR3 extends over 12 amino acids. CDR3 bases: TGTGCCAGCAACTCCGACAGGGGCCCAGCTTTCTTT. This encodes CASNSDRGPAFF.

With respect to this clone: Additional DNA sequences in this sample encode the identical CDR3. The rearrangement uses TRBV18 and TRBJ1-5; possible D gene TRBD1, 6 bases. The length of the CDR3 is 14 residues. V lost 3 bases and J 3 bases, leaving 9 bases between the germline ends. Per the germline V gene, CDR1 is KGHSH and CDR2 is LQKENI. DNA for the CDR3: TGTGCCAGCTCACCCGGACAGACCAATCAGCCCCAGCATTTT. This translates into CASSPGQTNQPQHF. The variable domain in full, with the rest retrieved from reference TRBV18 and TRBJ1-5, is NAGVMQNPRHLVRRRGQEARLRCSPMKGHSHVYWYRQLPEEGLKFMVYLQKENIIDESGMPKERFSAEFPKEGPSILRIQQVVRGDSAAYFCASSPGQTNQPQHFGDGTRLSIL.

This clone has more than one count but fewer than ten. This rearrangement joins TRBV7-9 to TRBJ2-5, with 7 bases identical to TRBD1. Germline CDR1 reads SEHNR; CDR2 reads FQNEAQ (reference sequence). This CDR3 comprises 18 residues. V lost 5 bases to trimming and J lost 5 bases; unmatched junction nucleotides: 20. The CDR3, as DNA: TGTGCCAGCAGCCTCTCCCGGATAGCTGGGGACAGCAGGGAGACCCAGTACTTC. This sequence encodes CASSLSRIAGDSRETQYF.

This chain links TRBV7-6 with TRBJ2-5; either TRBD1 or TRBD2 may supply D (5 bases each). This CDR3 comprises 12 residues. The germline V gene has CDR1 SGHVS and CDR2 FNYEAQ. Trimming took 6 bases from V and 2 from J, leaving 7 bases between them. The CDR3 nucleotides read TGTGCCAGCAGGGGGGTTCAAGAGACCCAGTACTTC. Translation: CASRGVQETQYF.

The rearrangement joins TRBV11-3 to TRBJ2-6; no definite D call. V lost 2 bases to trimming and J lost 2 bases, with 7 bases between them. The CDR3 sequence is 15 residues long. CDR1 and CDR2 (germline): SGHNT, YENEEA. The CDR3 sequence: CASSLRTPGANVLTF. As DNA, the CDR3 is TGTGCCAGCAGCTTACGTACTCCTGGGGCCAACGTCCTGACTTTC. The variable domain in full, with the rest retrieved from reference TRBV11-3 and TRBJ2-6, is EAGVVQSPRYKIIEKKQPVAFWCNPISGHNTLYWYLQNLGQGPELLIRYENEEAVDDSQLPKDRFSAERLKGVDSTLKIQPAELGDSAVYLCASSLRTPGANVLTFGAGSRLTVL.